The clone carrying this T cell receptor (beta chain) has ten or more counts. The sample belongs to a study of T cells in Graves' hyperthyroidism and ophthalmopathy. There were TCR beta CDR3 regions amplified from RNA transcripts. TCR CDR3 regions were first amplified by RT-PCR with HTBI primers. Each CDR3 protein gets one entry after TCRdb re-called the multiplex PCR reads with MiXCR. The data show 600,000 to 750,000 distinct CDR3 sequences, roughly 17% seen once. This CDR3 spans 11 amino acids. V was shortened by 10 bases and J by 8 bases, with 15 bases between the two germline ends. Germline V gives CDR1 SNHLY, CDR2 FYNNEI.

Sequencing input: blood. The TCR originated in a man over 45 with Graves' hyperthyroidism. This chain connects TRBV2 to TRBJ2-7; no clear D. The CDR3 spells CAIGTKTQQYF. In DNA, the CDR3 is TGTGCCATCGGCACAAAGACTCAGCAGTACTTC.